Following are 29 T cell receptor beta chains from one sample sequenced in a study of shared clonotypes between healthy human individuals. Only in-frame clones appear in the TCRdb table, and some are missing; sequencing was by immunoSEQ multiplex PCR. The sample has some 1,400,000 clones, over 95% seen once. The sequenced sample consisted of naive CD4+ T cells sorted from blood. Subset defined: CD45RA+ positively selected. The receptors stem from a man younger than 45 in good health.

The chain is built from TRBV18 and TRBJ2-1; either TRBD1 or TRBD2 may fit D (5 bases each). The CDR3 is 14 residues long. V lost 1 base and J 9 bases, leaving 13 bases between the germline ends. Germline-derived CDR1 and CDR2 are KGHSH and LQKENI. CDR3 region: CASSPLKGRSEQFF. The CDR3 nucleotides read TGTGCCAGCTCACCACTTAAGGGACGGAGTGAGCAGTTCTTC.

V usage is TRBV18 and J usage is TRBJ1-2, with TRBD1 as a possible D gene (6 bases). The germline V gene has CDR1 KGHSH and CDR2 LQKENI. The CDR3 runs 17 residues. V was pared by 0 bases and J by 4 bases, with 18 bases between. In DNA form, the CDR3 reads TGTGCCAGCTCACCACCGGAAAGCGGGGGGCGAGGCTATGGCTACACCTTC. It is translated as CASSPPESGGRGYGYTF.

This clone was recorded only once. In nucleotides, the CDR3 is TGTGCCAGCAGCTTAGCGCAAGACAATGAGCAGTTCTTC. Encoded protein: CASSLAQDNEQFF. The chain employs TRBV7-2 and TRBJ2-1; D is unclear. CDR3 length: 13 residues. V dropped 0 bases and J dropped 5 bases, with 5 bases sitting between them. CDR1 SGHTA and CDR2 FQGNSA come from the germline V gene.

The chain is built from TRBV29-1 and TRBJ2-1; the D is unclear. Trimming shortened V by 7 bases and J by 2 bases, and 9 bases separated the two germline ends. The CDR3 consists of 12 residues. Germline V gives CDR1 SQVTM, CDR2 ANQGSEA. DNA of the CDR3: TGCAGCGCCGGCCGGGCCTACAATGAGCAGTTCTTC. It is translated as CSAGRAYNEQFF.

The V call is TRBV10-2, the J call TRBJ1-1; no firm D call. Trimming took off 3 bases at V and 3 bases at J, with 14 bases between the two ends. The CDR3 runs 15 residues. Per the germline V gene, CDR1 is WSHSY and CDR2 is SAAADI. CDR3 nucleotides: TGCGCCAGCAGTGATAGCCGCCGGAGTCACACTGAAGCTTTCTTT. This codes for CASSDSRRSHTEAFF.

The chain employs TRBV5-1 and TRBJ2-3, with TRBD2 identical over 10 bases. CDR1 SGHRS and CDR2 YFSETQ come from the germline V gene. This CDR3 is built from 15 residues. The ends lost 6 bases at V and 0 bases at J; junction bases unmatched: 4. The DNA for the CDR3 is TGCGCCAGCACGGCTAGCGGGGGTAGCACAGATACGCAGTATTTT. Translated, it gives CASTASGGSTDTQYF.

The V and J genes are TRBV7-9 and TRBJ2-7; 8 bases fit TRBD2. This CDR3 is 15 amino acids long. Germline V CDR1 and CDR2: SEHNR, FQNEAQ (reference sequence). V lost 3 bases to trimming and J lost 6 bases; unmatched junction nucleotides: 10. The CDR3 loop reads CASSLAGTRDFEQYF. The DNA for the CDR3 is TGTGCCAGCAGCTTGGCCGGGACTAGAGACTTCGAGCAGTACTTC.

The chain is built from TRBV27 and TRBJ2-7; 7 nucleotides match TRBD1. With V trimmed by 4 bases and J by 2 bases, 11 bases remained unmatched. The CDR3 totals 16 residues. The germline V gene encodes CDR1 MNHEY and CDR2 SMNVEV (reference sequence). The CDR3 loop reads CASSSGTVRITYEQYF. In DNA, the CDR3 is TGTGCCAGCAGTTCCGGGACAGTTAGAATCACCTACGAGCAGTACTTC.

The V gene is TRBV29-1, the J gene TRBJ1-1; D might be TRBD1 (6 bases). Trimming cost V 1 base and J 7 bases, with 10 bases left between them. This CDR3 is 12 amino acids long. The germline CDR1 and CDR2 sequences are SQVTM and ANQGSEA. CDR3 region: CSVEGQVSEAFF. The CDR3 DNA sequence: TGCAGCGTTGAAGGACAGGTGAGTGAAGCTTTCTTT.

V gene TRBV6-5 combines with J gene TRBJ1-5; no firm D call. Germline lookup yields CDR1 MNHEY and CDR2 SVGAGI. The CDR3 consists of 13 residues. V was cut by 6 bases and J by 5 bases, with 11 bases left in between. The CDR3 bases are TGTGCCAGCAGGTACCGAGGTGATCAGCCCCAGCATTTT. Its protein is CASRYRGDQPQHF.

The rearrangement uses TRBV28 and TRBJ2-3; 9 bases match TRBD1. Per germline, CDR1 MDHEN and CDR2 SYDVKM. V shed 6 bases and J 6 bases; nucleotides not matched to a gene: 13. The CDR3 contains 16 residues. Here the CDR3 DNA reads TGTGCCAGCAGACGTACCCGGGACAGGGTGACTGATACGCAGTATTTT. Protein sequence: CASRRTRDRVTDTQYF.

The chain joins TRBV28 to TRBJ1-2, with D maybe TRBD1 (5 bases). The germline CDR1 and CDR2 sequences are MDHEN and SYDVKM. The CDR3 length is 13 residues. V was cut by 8 bases and J by 5 bases, with 15 bases left in between. The CDR3 DNA follows: TGTGCCAGCCTTGACAGCTTGATGTATGGCTACACCTTC. Translating gives CASLDSLMYGYTF.

The DNA of the CDR3 is TGTGCCAGCAGCCCCGTCGACGGGTCAGTAGATACGCAGTATTTT. Protein sequence: CASSPVDGSVDTQYF. V is TRBV11-2 and J is TRBJ2-3, with D unresolved. V lost 5 bases to trimming and J lost 5 bases, with 17 bases between them. CDR3 length equals 15 residues. Germline V CDR1 and CDR2: SGHAT, FQNNGV. The full variable domain, its missing parts supplied by reference TRBV11-2 and TRBJ2-3, is EAGVAQSPRYKIIEKRQSVAFWCNPISGHATLYWYQQILGQGPKLLIQFQNNGVVDDSQLPKDRFSAERLKGVDSTLKIQPAKLEDSAVYLCASSPVDGSVDTQYFGPGTRLTVL.

The rearrangement uses TRBV4-3 and TRBJ2-5; perhaps TRBD1 as D (6 bases). The germline V gene encodes CDR1 LGHNA and CDR2 YSLEER. The CDR3 has 14 residues. Trimming took 1 base from V and 5 from J, leaving 11 bases between them. CDR3 sequence: CASSQARTEETQYF. DNA for the CDR3: TGCGCCAGCAGCCAAGCCCGGACAGAGGAGACCCAGTACTTC.

The gene calls are TRBV5-1 and TRBJ2-1, with no clear D. CDR1 is SGHRS and CDR2 is YFSETQ in the germline V gene. Trimming left V 1 base short and J 6 bases short, with 8 bases between. This CDR3 contains 13 residues. The chain's CDR3 is CASSLPRPNEQFF. CDR3 DNA sequence: TGCGCCAGCAGCTTGCCTAGACCCAATGAGCAGTTCTTC.

CDR3 sequence: CASSLFASGRTSSYEQYF. The CDR3 DNA follows: TGTGCCAGCAGCTTATTCGCTAGCGGGAGGACCAGCTCCTACGAGCAGTACTTC. The chain links TRBV7-9 to TRBJ2-7; 11 bases are shared with TRBD2. CDR1 and CDR2 from the germline V gene are SEHNR and FQNEAQ (reference sequence). Losses at the gene ends were 2 bases for V and 0 bases for J; bases not matched to a gene: 9. The CDR3 is 18 residues long.

V gene TRBV5-1 combines with J gene TRBJ1-1; a possible D gene is TRBD1 (6 bases). Germline loops: CDR1 SGHRS, CDR2 YFSETQ. CDR3 size: 13 residues. Trimming took off 2 bases at V and 6 bases at J, with 11 bases between the two ends. CDR3 nucleotides: TGCGCCAGCAGCTTAGACAGGCTCCCTGAAGCTTTCTTT. Translating it yields CASSLDRLPEAFF.

V is TRBV6-6 and J is TRBJ2-5; 11 positions match TRBD2. The CDR3 sequence is 15 residues long. The ends lost 5 bases at V and 5 bases at J; junction bases unmatched: 7. Germline V gives CDR1 MNHNY, CDR2 SVGAGI (reference sequence). The CDR3 DNA reads TGTGCCAGCAGTCAGACTAGCGGGATCGGGGAGACCCAGTACTTC. It specifies CASSQTSGIGETQYF.

This chain connects TRBV2 to TRBJ2-7; TRBD1 is a possible D gene (6 bases). Trimming stripped 7 bases from V and 4 bases from J, with 11 bases between. The germline V gene encodes CDR1 SNHLY and CDR2 FYNNEI. The CDR3 covers 12 residues. In DNA, the CDR3 is TGTGCCAGCATTGGGGGCCATTACGAGCAGTACTTC. Translating gives CASIGGHYEQYF. Looking up the rest from reference TRBV2 and TRBJ2-7 gives the full variable domain: EPEVTQTPSHQVTQMGQEVILRCVPISNHLYFYWYRQILGQKVEFLVSFYNNEISEKSEIFDDQFSVERPDGSNFTLKIRSTKLEDSAMYFCASIGGHYEQYFGPGTRLTVT.

The V call is TRBV5-1, the J call TRBJ2-7; 9 positions agree with TRBD1. CDR3 length: 14 amino acids. From germline, CDR1 is SGHRS and CDR2 YFSETQ. With 7 bases clipped from V and 6 bases from J, the junction kept 11 bases outside the gene matches. CDR3 protein: CASCRGQGECEQYF. The CDR3 DNA reads TGCGCCAGCTGCCGGGGACAGGGTGAATGCGAGCAGTACTTC.

This chain connects TRBV5-4 to TRBJ2-1, with D maybe TRBD2 (6 bases). The CDR3 totals 15 residues. Deletions cut 4 bases from V and 3 bases from J, with 14 bases between. CDR1 is SGHNT, CDR2 YYREEE, per germline (reference sequence). The CDR3 DNA reads TGTGCCAGCAGCGGGGGTGGCGGGAACTACAATGAGCAGTTCTTC. It translates to CASSGGGGNYNEQFF.

V and J are TRBV21-1 and TRBJ2-1; the table's D call, TRBD2, was not checked against the DNA. TRBV21-1 is a listed pseudogene. The length of the CDR3 is 14 residues. The CDR3 bases are TGTGCCAGCAGCAAAGGAGCGGACTACAATGAGCAGTTCTTC. It specifies CASSKGADYNEQFF.

J is TRBJ2-2 and V is TRBV29-1; TRBD1 matches 8 bases. CDR3 length: 14 residues. Germline values: CDR1 SQVTM, CDR2 ANQGSEA. V was clipped by 8 bases and J by 4 bases; unmatched bases: 9. The CDR3 DNA is TGCAGCTACAGGGGGGCAGGGGGCACCGGGGAGCTGTTTTTT. Protein product: CSYRGAGGTGELFF.

The rearrangement joins TRBV27 to TRBJ1-5; 10 bases fit TRBD1. CDR3 length equals 15 residues. V trimming: 6 bases; J trimming: 5 bases; junction bases outside the gene matches: 7. Germline-derived CDR1 and CDR2 are MNHEY and SMNVEV (reference sequence). The chain's CDR3 is CASSTMGQGHQPQHF. Written as DNA, the CDR3 is TGTGCCAGCAGCACAATGGGACAGGGGCATCAGCCCCAGCATTTT.

This rearrangement joins TRBV7-2 to TRBJ2-1; the match to TRBD2 covers 9 bases. The ends lost 1 base at V and 9 bases at J; junction bases unmatched: 7. The germline V gene has CDR1 SGHTA and CDR2 FQGNSA. CDR3 length: 15 amino acids. The CDR3 sequence: CASSLGGTSLREQFF. CDR3 coding DNA: TGTGCCAGCAGCTTAGGGGGGACTAGCTTACGTGAGCAGTTCTTC.

V and J are TRBV10-1 and TRBJ2-5; D call uncertain. Germline V gene sequence: CDR1 WNHNN, CDR2 SYGVQD (reference sequence). Trimming left V 1 base short and J 7 bases short, with 13 bases between. CDR3 size: 14 residues. CDR3 residues: CASSELQTAATQYF. The CDR3 nucleotides are TGCGCCAGCAGTGAGTTACAGACCGCGGCGACCCAGTACTTC.

V usage is TRBV9 and J usage is TRBJ2-3, with D hard to call. The CDR3 has 14 residues. The ends were cut back, 4 bases at V and 1 base at J, with 10 bases in the middle. Germline assignment: CDR1 SGDLS and CDR2 YYNGEE. The CDR3 spells CASSPLSGTDTQYF. The CDR3 nucleotides are TGTGCCAGCAGCCCCCTGTCAGGCACAGATACGCAGTATTTT.

The chain has TRBV19 and TRBJ2-1, with D possibly TRBD1 on 5 matching bases. V lost 3 bases and J 6 bases, leaving 12 bases between the germline ends. The CDR3 totals 14 residues. Looked up from germline, CDR1 is LNHDA and CDR2 is SQIVND (reference sequence). CDR3 in DNA: TGTGCCAGTAGTATCCCTAGGGGTAGCAATGAGCAGTTCTTC. Amino acid sequence: CASSIPRGSNEQFF.

V is TRBV7-6 and J is TRBJ2-2; TRBD1 matches 9 bases. The trim removed 5 bases at V and 2 bases at J, leaving 6 bases unmatched. Germline V gene data show CDR1 as SGHVS and CDR2 as FNYEAQ. This CDR3 has 16 residues. The DNA for the CDR3 is TGTGCCAGCAGCCTCGGGACAGGGCCTAACACCGGGGAGCTGTTTTTT. Translating gives CASSLGTGPNTGELFF.